Presented here are 9 T cell receptor beta chains from one specimen sequenced in a study of shared clonotypes between healthy human individuals. Naivety among CD8 cells was defined by CD45RO negativity and positive CCR7 selection, thereby excluding terminally differentiated effector memory CD45RA+ cells. TCRdb keeps only in-frame clones here, not all; method: immunoSEQ multiplex PCR. The sample includes millions of clones, just under 95% of them seen just once. The specimen was naive CD8+ T cells sorted from blood. Every receptor here comes from a man in his late teens or twenties in good health.

In regard to this clone: The same CDR3 also results from other DNA sequences found in this sample. The chain uses TRBV28 and TRBJ2-7; possibly TRBD2 for D (6 bases). Germline values: CDR1 MDHEN, CDR2 SYDVKM. There are 12 residues in the CDR3. V was shortened by 0 bases and J by 7 bases, with 7 bases between the two germline ends. The CDR3 loop is CASSLWDYEQYF. DNA of the CDR3: TGTGCCAGCAGTTTATGGGACTATGAGCAGTACTTC.

The gene calls are TRBV4-1 and TRBJ1-1, with D hard to call. Trimming removed 5 bases at V and 1 base at J, with 11 bases between. The germline CDR1 and CDR2 sequences are MGHRA and YSYEKL. The CDR3 has 14 residues. Here the CDR3 DNA reads TGCGCCAGCAGCACCCGGGTCCCGAACACTGAAGCTTTCTTT. Its translation is CASSTRVPNTEAFF.

This clone appeared once. The gene calls are TRBV2 and TRBJ2-7; tentative D call: TRBD1 (6 bases). Germline-derived CDR1 and CDR2 are SNHLY and FYNNEI. This CDR3 is built from 14 residues. Trimming cost V 6 bases and J 0 bases, with 12 bases left between them. The CDR3 spells CASRRDMSSYEQYF. CDR3 in DNA: TGTGCCAGCAGGAGGGACATGAGCTCCTACGAGCAGTACTTC.

The chain carries TRBV27 and TRBJ2-1, with 7 nucleotides matching TRBD1. The J segment lost 4 bases and the V segment lost 5 bases, leaving 8 bases of the junction unmatched. Germline V CDR1 and CDR2: MNHEY, SMNVEV (reference sequence). The CDR3 totals 15 residues. CDR3 nucleotide sequence: TGTGCCAGCAGTACCCGGGACAGACCTTACAATGAGCAGTTCTTC. Encoded protein: CASSTRDRPYNEQFF.

The V and J genes are TRBV19 and TRBJ2-7; 11 positions agree with TRBD2. After removal of 5 bases from V and 1 base from J, the junction contained 1 base not matched to a gene. Germline lookup yields CDR1 LNHDA and CDR2 SQIVND (reference sequence). The CDR3 spans 14 residues. The CDR3 sequence: CASSGLAGSYEQYF. The CDR3 bases are TGTGCCAGTAGTGGACTAGCGGGTTCCTACGAGCAGTACTTC.

This chain links TRBV28 with TRBJ1-2; possibly TRBD1 for D (6 bases). Deletions cut 6 bases from V and 12 bases from J, with 20 bases between. CDR1 MDHEN and CDR2 SYDVKM come from the germline V gene. There are 13 residues in the CDR3. The CDR3 DNA follows: TGTGCCAGCAGCCTTATACAGGGATCGGAAGACACCTTC. Translated: CASSLIQGSEDTF.

This clone occurred a few times. The chain has TRBV5-4 and TRBJ2-1; D is ambiguous. Deletions cut 2 bases from V and 4 bases from J, with 1 base between. This CDR3 comprises 11 residues. Germline lookup yields CDR1 SGHNT and CDR2 YYREEE (reference sequence). DNA of the CDR3: TGTGCCAGCAGCTTTTACAATGAGCAGTTCTTC. It yields the protein CASSFYNEQFF. The full variable domain, its missing parts supplied by reference TRBV5-4 and TRBJ2-1, is ETGVTQSPTHLIKTRGQQVTLRCSSQSGHNTVSWYQQALGQGPQFIFQYYREEENGRGNFPPRFSGLQFPNYSSELNVNALELDDSALYLCASSFYNEQFFGPGTRLTVL.

The chain uses TRBV9 and TRBJ2-1; D gene ambiguous. Germline V gene data show CDR1 as SGDLS and CDR2 as YYNGEE. This CDR3 has 14 amino acids. Trimming left V 9 bases short and J 10 bases short, with 23 bases between. The CDR3 coding sequence is TGTGCCACCTTTAGGGATTTCCCTGCACACGAGCAGTTCTTC. This sequence encodes CATFRDFPAHEQFF.

On this clone itself: Other DNA sequences in this specimen translate into the identical CDR3. V gene TRBV13 combines with J gene TRBJ2-3; D might be TRBD2 (6 bases). CDR3 length: 14 residues. Germline CDR1 is PRHDT and CDR2 is FYEKMQ (reference sequence). V was clipped by 3 bases and J by 2 bases, with 9 bases between them. DNA for the CDR3: TGTGCCAGCAGCTTGGCGGGGTCCACAGATACGCAGTATTTT. Translated, it gives CASSLAGSTDTQYF.